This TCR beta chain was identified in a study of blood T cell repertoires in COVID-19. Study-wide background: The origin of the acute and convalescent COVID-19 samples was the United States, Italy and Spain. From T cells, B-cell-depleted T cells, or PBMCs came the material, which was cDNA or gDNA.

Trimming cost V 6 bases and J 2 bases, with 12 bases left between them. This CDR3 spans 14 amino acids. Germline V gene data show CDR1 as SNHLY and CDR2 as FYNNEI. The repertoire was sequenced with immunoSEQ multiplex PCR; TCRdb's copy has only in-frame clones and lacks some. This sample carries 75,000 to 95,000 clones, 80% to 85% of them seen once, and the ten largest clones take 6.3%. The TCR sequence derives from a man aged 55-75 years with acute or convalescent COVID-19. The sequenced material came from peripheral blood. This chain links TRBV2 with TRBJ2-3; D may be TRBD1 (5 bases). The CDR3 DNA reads TGTGCCAGCAGCGGACCACAGGACACAGATACGCAGTATTTT. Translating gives CASSGPQDTDTQYF.